Sequencing of this T cell receptor (beta chain) was carried out in a study of identical twins. This clonotype was detected only a few times. A single record per CDR3 protein comes from TCRdb applying MiXCR to the 5' RACE reads. The table has about 1.7 million distinct CDR3 sequences, roughly 35% seen once; the top ten hold 0.27%. This TCR came from a newborn girl in good health. Material: cord blood.

The CDR3 protein is CASSYVAVTDTQYF. CDR3 nucleotide sequence: TGTGCCAGCAGTTATGTAGCGGTGACAGATACGCAGTATTTT. V and J are TRBV28 and TRBJ2-3; tentative D call: TRBD2 (6 bases). Germline CDR1 MDHEN, CDR2 SYDVKM. The CDR3 has 14 amino acids. Trimming removed 4 bases from V and 3 bases from J, with 11 bases in between. The full variable domain, in which reference TRBV28 and TRBJ2-3 provide the parts outside the CDR3, is DVKVTQSSRYLVKRTGEKVFLECVQDMDHENMFWYRQDPGLGLRLIYFSYDVKMKEKGDIPEGYSVSREKKERFSLILESASTNQTSMYLCASSYVAVTDTQYFGPGTRLTVL.